The entry that follows covers one TCR beta chain sequence. Its binding antigen is unknown. One base away there is no much larger clone; base qualities are not given. Genomic DNA was extracted, and the immunoSEQ Platform was used to amplify TCRbeta CDR3 regions from that DNA. The immunoSEQ assay used multiplex PCR together with high-throughput sequencing and a bioinformatics pipeline from the vendor. Concerning the study's data processing: Non-productive sequences and CDR3s shorter than 4 amino acids were excluded, and clonotype frequencies were recalculated for each sample. Shared clonotypes were identified in immunoSEQ Analyzer 2.0 as identical CDR3 amino acid, V gene and J gene sequences. Repertoire overlap was normalized by dividing shared clonotype counts by the product of both clone-set sizes, with the result scaled by 1000 into arbitrary units. Not all clones reach the TCRdb copy of this immuneACCESS table, which keeps in-frame sequences only. Checked studies attribute under half of the gap to unresolved V genes and leave the rest unexplained. V and J calls and clone size follow that table, whereas D and trimming were derived from the DNA. For this sample the table gives some 48,000 clones, of which roughly 82% were detected only once. Of the sample, around 1.1% falls within the top ten clones.

The CDR3 goes from the cysteine to the phenylalanine over 15 residues. The entry retains the CDR3 DNA only, 45 bases that are in frame from base 1. V and J lose 5 bases and 1 base, and a span of 15 bases separates them. According to the germline V gene, CDR1 reads SGHAT and CDR2 reads FQNNGV. After CFSE-labeled PBMCs were cultured without a stimulus, the autoproliferating (CFSEdim) and non-proliferating (CFSEhi) T cell fractions were sequenced separately. A total of some 50 million CFSE-labeled PBMCs were cultured for approximately seven days without stimulus, and replicate wells were then pooled. PBMCs were labeled with around 0.5 uM CFSE and cultured in serum-free AIM-V medium without exogenous stimuli. Before use, PBMCs were isolated by Ficoll density gradient centrifugation and cryopreserved. Live 7-AAD-negative cells were sorted on a FACSAria III, washed with PBS, and frozen at -80 degrees C as dry pellets.

This sample was taken from a study of memory B cells and T cells in multiple sclerosis (dated by TCRdb to the late 2010s). In terms of the full investigation: TCR beta repertoires of autoproliferating peripheral T cells were compared with the TCR beta repertoires of brain lesion-infiltrating T cells in multiple sclerosis patients. Two multiple sclerosis patients were included in the TCR sequencing because brain lesions obtained at autopsy or brain-infiltrating cells obtained from biopsy were available for them.

Study-wide findings and limitations: Clone-set sizes varied between compartments, which affected the numbers of shared clonotypes and made normalization necessary.

The receptor comes from a human donor with multiple sclerosis. The chain is encoded by TRBV11-2 joined to TRBJ2-7; TRBD2 is perhaps the D gene, given 6 matching bases. Sequencing used PBMCs from blood kept in culture. The CDR3 region reads CASSAGSGSSYEQYF. The DNA sequence is TGTGCCAGCAGCGCGGGGTCAGGGAGTTCCTACGAGCAGTACTTC.